Shown below are 11 T cell receptor beta chains from a single sample sequenced in a study of human T cells and chemical hapten exposure. Time point: patch test 1, 2 weeks after DPC sensitization. Described treatment: therapeutic diphenylcyclopropenone sensitization with weekly scalp DPC. TCRdb called the RACE reads again in MiXCR, with one record for every CDR3 protein. This sample carries 85,000 or so distinct CDR3 sequences, about 10% of them seen once, and the ten largest clones take approximately 4.4%. The sample consisted of whole blood, taken in connection with sensitization to the hapten diphenylcyclopropenone (DPC). The origin of the receptors is a woman in her fifties or sixties with alopecia areata. Some clones in this sample may be carry-over from other donors' samples.

This clonotype was observed at least ten times. At one boundary the junction diverges from the germline segment, which might be a read error. The gene calls are TRBV29-1 and TRBJ1-2; D possibly corresponds to TRBD1 (5 bases). CDR1 is SQVTM and CDR2 is ANQGSEA in the germline V gene. The CDR3 spans 13 residues. CDR3 DNA: TGCAGCGTTAAAGACGGACATTACTATGGCTACACCTTC. This encodes CSVKDGHYYGYTF.

This clonotype has a handful of counts. This chain joins TRBV7-6 and TRBJ2-1, with TRBD2 matching 7 bases. Germline CDR1 SGHVS, CDR2 FNYEAQ. This CDR3 has 16 residues. V dropped 5 bases and J dropped 4; count of bases not matched to a gene: 11. CDR3 coding DNA: TGTGCCAGCAGCATCCGCGCGGGGGAGCGGTACAATGAGCAGTTCTTC. Amino acid sequence: CASSIRAGERYNEQFF.

The chain couples TRBV10-3 to TRBJ2-1; no firm D call. This CDR3 is built from 12 residues. Germline CDR1 is ENHRY and CDR2 is SYGVKD. V was trimmed by 0 bases and J by 6 bases, leaving 3 bases between them. For the CDR3, the DNA is TGTGCCATCAGTGAGTCGCGCAATGAGCAGTTCTTC. Translated: CAISESRNEQFF.

This clonotype has more than one count but fewer than ten. The CDR3 sequence is CATSRGQGARTDTQYF. The CDR3 coding sequence is TGTGCCACCAGCAGAGGACAGGGGGCGCGCACAGATACGCAGTATTTT. V gene TRBV15 combines with J gene TRBJ2-3; 10 nucleotides match TRBD1. The ends lost 1 base at V and 1 base at J; junction bases unmatched: 2. The V gene's germline CDR1 is LNHNV and CDR2 YYDKDF (reference sequence). The CDR3 spans 16 residues.

The sample holds many counts of this clonotype. This chain joins TRBV7-2 and TRBJ2-3; 7 bases map to TRBD1. The V gene end was trimmed by 6 bases and the J gene end by 2 bases; junction bases not matched to a gene: 5. The germline V gene has CDR1 SGHTA and CDR2 FQGNSA. The CDR3 covers 14 residues. CDR3 residues: CASRPTGNTDTQYF. The CDR3 DNA sequence: TGTGCCAGCAGGCCGACAGGGAACACAGATACGCAGTATTTT.

This clonotype was observed many times. V usage is TRBV7-8 and J usage is TRBJ2-6; tentatively, D is TRBD1 (6 bases). The V gene lost 5 bases and the J gene lost 4 bases, with 12 bases spanning the gap. Germline V gene lookup returns CDR1 SGHVS and CDR2 FQNEAQ. The CDR3 has 15 amino acids. CDR3: CASSPGQRGANVLTF. As DNA, the CDR3 is TGTGCCAGCAGCCCTGGACAGAGAGGGGCCAACGTCCTGACTTTC. The whole variable domain, remainder taken from reference TRBV7-8 and TRBJ2-6, is GAGVSQSPRYKVAKRGQDVALRCDPISGHVSLFWYQQALGQGPEFLTYFQNEAQLDKSGLPSDRFFAERPEGSVSTLKIQRTQQEDSAVYLCASSPGQRGANVLTFGAGSRLTVL.

This clonotype has a handful of counts. The genes are TRBV5-5 and TRBJ2-7, with D perhaps TRBD2 (7 bases). CDR1 is SGHKS and CDR2 is YYEKEE in the germline V gene (reference sequence). The CDR3 totals 15 residues. V lost 4 bases to trimming and J lost 3 bases, with 17 bases between them. The DNA for the CDR3 is TGTGCCAGCAGCGGGGAGGGTGGCAGGGGCTACGAGCAGTACTTC. Translation: CASSGEGGRGYEQYF.

This clonotype was detected only a few times. In nucleotides, the CDR3 is TGTGCCAGCAGGCGACAGGCGGCCGTCCACTTT. This gives the protein CASRRQAAVHF. The chain joins TRBV28 to TRBJ1-6, with D possibly TRBD1 on 6 matching bases. Looked up from germline, CDR1 is MDHEN and CDR2 is SYDVKM. The CDR3 is made up of 11 amino acids. The V end lost 6 bases, the J end lost 17 bases, and 14 bases lay between the germline ends.

CDR3 sequence (DNA): TGTGCCAGCAGACCGCTAGCGGGAGTAACAGATACGCAGTATTTT. This gives the protein CASRPLAGVTDTQYF. The chain is built from TRBV6-8 and TRBJ2-3; 10 nucleotides align to TRBD2. Trimming took 6 bases from V and 3 from J; bases not matched to a gene: 6. The germline gives CDR1 MNHGY, CDR2 SAAAGT. There are 15 residues in the CDR3.

This clonotype appeared many times. The chain recombines TRBV18 with TRBJ2-7, with a tentative D call TRBD1 (5 bases). Germline V lookup: CDR1 KGHSH, CDR2 LQKENI. This CDR3 has 14 residues. V was shortened by 2 bases and J by 0 bases, with 8 bases between the two germline ends. This CDR3 is CASSPDRTSYEQYF. CDR3 DNA sequence: TGTGCCAGCTCACCAGACAGAACCTCCTACGAGCAGTACTTC.

A few counts support this clonotype. This chain connects TRBV19 to TRBJ1-5, with D uncertain. V lost 6 bases and J 2 bases, leaving 17 bases between the germline ends. CDR1 and CDR2 (germline): LNHDA, SQIVND (reference sequence). This CDR3 is 16 amino acids long. Written as DNA, the CDR3 is TGTGCCAGTAGCATGAACAGTTACGGACGCAATCAGCCCCAGCATTTT. Translation: CASSMNSYGRNQPQHF.